This is a list of T cell receptor beta chains from one sample in a study of somatic mutations in cytotoxic T cells in rheumatoid arthritis. The method was immunoSEQ multiplex PCR; TCRdb's version includes in-frame clones alone and lacks a portion of them. In the table there are about 7,000 clones, around 75% of which are singletons. Sequenced: CD8+ T cells sorted from blood. These receptors all come from an adult with rheumatoid arthritis. Each CDR3 is given without its conserved first and last residue.

CDR3 protein	J gene	CDR3 length	V gene
ASSLEYSGTGVYSYEQY	TRBJ2-7	17	TRBV5-1
ASSSGLAEQETQY	TRBJ2-5	13	TRBV11-2
ASSHTGEHNSPLH	TRBJ1-6	13	TRBV7-2
ASSRTSGTNTGELF	TRBJ2-2	14	TRBV7-8
ASSLSPGQGDYGYT	TRBJ1-2	14	TRBV5-1
ASSLAASGGQETQY	TRBJ2-5	14	TRBV7-2
ASSWGQGGYEQY	TRBJ2-7	12	TRBV5-4
ASSLGEGRTQETQY	TRBJ2-5	14	TRBV7-8
ASSIVHSETYEQY	TRBJ2-7	13	TRBV19
ASSPYRGLPTEAF	TRBJ1-1	13	TRBV11-2
ASSQDIAGLSYGYT	TRBJ1-2	14	TRBV4-2
ASTPDRGLNEQY	TRBJ2-7	12	TRBV10-1
ASSLSVGGLTYEQY	TRBJ2-7	14	TRBV5-1
ATSRDYRTVSQESSGANVLT	TRBJ2-6	20	TRBV15
ASSLGTSGGPETQY	TRBJ2-5	14	TRBV7-9
ASSQPGAGGETQY	TRBJ2-5	13	TRBV5-1
ASSGPGQNSYEQY	TRBJ2-7	13	TRBV7-2
ASTLGDSPSNYGYT	TRBJ1-2	14	TRBV2
AWSVFGVSTEAF	TRBJ1-1	12	TRBV30
ASSLDIISYNEQF	TRBJ2-1	13	TRBV7-6
ASSERGATSYEQY	TRBJ2-7	13	TRBV6-1
AWRPSLDRVPF	TRBJ2-1	11	TRBV30
ASSSLAGGPTDTQY	TRBJ2-3	14	TRBV9
ASSLTRGEIREKANYGYT	TRBJ1-2	18	TRBV5-4
ASSPPGTGDWSSPLH	TRBJ1-6	15	TRBV27
ASTAGQQNQPQH	TRBJ1-5	12	TRBV6-4
ASSLLGARGNIQY	TRBJ2-4	13	TRBV7-9